Below, 23 T cell receptor beta chains from the same sample are listed, as sequenced in a study of blood T cell repertoires in COVID-19 (dated by TCRdb to between 2020 and 2021). Libraries were prepared through the immunoSEQ multiplex PCR assay. Imported from immuneACCESS, the table was reduced by TCRdb to in-frame sequences with V and J called. These copies leave out some clones; in studies compared against another copy, an unresolved V gene accounts for under half, and the cause of the remainder is not known. Present in this sample are 150,000 to 200,000 clones, roughly 86% of which were seen just once. Less than 3.5% of the sample lies in the top ten. The sequenced material came from peripheral blood. These receptors originate from a woman in her twenties or thirties with active or convalescent COVID-19.

The V and J genes are TRBV24-1 and TRBJ2-1, with 16 bases that match TRBD2. The CDR3 is 16 residues long. V lost 5 bases, J lost 9 bases, and 6 bases stayed unmatched. CDR1 KGHDR and CDR2 SFDVKD come from the germline V gene. The CDR3 is CATSGGTSGRAAEQFF. Written as DNA, the CDR3 is TGTGCCACCAGTGGAGGGACTAGCGGGAGGGCCGCTGAGCAGTTCTTC.

V gene TRBV24-1 combines with J gene TRBJ2-5; weak D call: TRBD1 (6 bases). The CDR3 extends over 14 amino acids. The ends were cut back, 4 bases at V and 5 bases at J, with 13 bases in the middle. Looked up from germline, CDR1 is KGHDR and CDR2 is SFDVKD. This chain's CDR3 is CATSDNRAVETQYF. CDR3 in DNA: TGTGCCACCAGTGACAACAGGGCTGTGGAGACCCAGTACTTC.

In nucleotides, the CDR3 is TGTGCCAGCAGCCGAGGACAGATCTCTAACTATGGCTACACCTTC. Its translation: CASSRGQISNYGYTF. The chain is built from TRBV4-2 and TRBJ1-2, with D tentatively TRBD1 (6 bases). The CDR3 runs 15 residues. The V end lost 4 bases, the J end lost 0 bases, and 12 bases lay between the germline ends. CDR1 and CDR2 from the germline V gene are LGHNA and YNFKEQ.

In its sample, this clone ranks as medium-sized. This chain uses TRBV12-3 or TRBV12-4 with TRBJ2-1; D might be TRBD1 (6 bases). V was pared by 8 bases and J by 0 bases, with 8 bases between. This CDR3 has 13 residues. CDR3 amino acids: CASGGSSYNEQFF. For the CDR3, the DNA is TGTGCCAGCGGGGGCAGCTCCTACAATGAGCAGTTCTTC.

The rearrangement links TRBV11-2 to TRBJ1-2; the match to TRBD1 covers 8 bases. The V gene's germline CDR1 is SGHAT and CDR2 FQNNGV. The CDR3 is 16 residues long. Germline trimming cut 4 bases from V and 10 bases from J; bases unmatched to any gene: 17. CDR3: CASSSTGTGRRLIYTF. DNA for the CDR3: TGTGCCAGCAGCTCCACCGGGACAGGCCGTCGGTTAATCTACACCTTC.

CDR3 nucleotides: TGTGCCAGCTCACTTGGGACTAGCGGGGCCACAGATACGCAGTATTTT. The encoded protein is CASSLGTSGATDTQYF. The V and J genes are TRBV18 and TRBJ2-3; 13 bases map to TRBD2. The germline V gene has CDR1 KGHSH and CDR2 LQKENI. The CDR3 contains 16 residues. V shed 4 bases, J shed 2 bases, and the junction held 3 bases outside the gene matches.

The chain has TRBV5-8 and TRBJ1-5; no clear D gene. CDR3 size: 14 residues. Germline V lookup: CDR1 SGHTS, CDR2 YDEGEE. Trimming stripped 0 bases from V and 2 bases from J, with 6 bases between. The DNA of the CDR3 is TGTGCCAGCAGCTTGGTATCAGGCAATCAGCCCCAGCATTTT. Translating it yields CASSLVSGNQPQHF. Looking up the rest from reference TRBV5-8 and TRBJ1-5 gives the full variable domain: EAGVTQSPTHLIKTRGQQATLRCSPISGHTSVYWYQQALGLGLQFLLWYDEGEERNRGNFPPRFSGRQFPNYSSELNVNALELEDSALYLCASSLVSGNQPQHFGDGTRLSIL.

The rearrangement uses TRBV11-2 and TRBJ1-1; D not resolved. In germline, CDR1 is SGHAT, CDR2 FQNNGV. V was trimmed by 3 bases and J by 9 bases, leaving 11 bases between them. CDR3 size: 12 residues. This CDR3 is CASSFSRYKAFF. The CDR3 DNA is TGTGCCAGCAGCTTTTCCCGTTACAAAGCTTTCTTT.

The chain uses TRBV18 and TRBJ1-6; TRBD1 matches 7 bases. After removal of 4 bases from V and 6 bases from J, the junction contained 3 bases not matched to a gene. The germline V gene encodes CDR1 KGHSH and CDR2 LQKENI. CDR3 length equals 14 residues. CDR3 in amino acids: CASSRDSSNSPLHF. The CDR3 DNA sequence: TGTGCCAGCTCACGGGACAGCTCTAATTCACCCCTCCACTTT.

This chain connects TRBV6-5 to TRBJ2-1; D perhaps matches TRBD1 (6 bases). Trimming took 3 bases from V and 2 from J, leaving 14 bases between them. This CDR3 region has 16 residues. The germline gives CDR1 MNHEY, CDR2 SVGAGI. CDR3: CASSYEGTGTYNEQFF. The CDR3 DNA is TGTGCCAGCAGTTATGAAGGAACAGGGACCTACAATGAGCAGTTCTTC.

This chain connects TRBV3-1 (or the pseudogene TRBV3-2) to TRBJ2-5; D gene unclear. This CDR3 contains 13 residues. V lost 6 bases to trimming and J lost 4 bases, with 12 bases between them. Germline assignment: CDR1 LGHDT and CDR2 YNNKEL (reference sequence). CDR3 residues: CASSPSRGETQYF. CDR3 nucleotides: TGTGCCAGCAGTCCTTCCCGAGGAGAGACCCAGTACTTC.

The J gene is TRBJ2-1, the V gene TRBV6-6, with no clear D. There are 14 residues in the CDR3. CDR1 is MNHNY and CDR2 is SVGAGI in the germline V gene (reference sequence). V lost 5 bases to trimming and J lost 10 bases, with 18 bases between them. This chain's CDR3 is CASSVESNRREQFF. The CDR3 region has the DNA TGTGCCAGCAGTGTCGAGTCTAACAGAAGAGAGCAGTTCTTC.

The V gene is TRBV5-1, the J gene TRBJ1-6; D possibly corresponds to TRBD1 (6 bases). Germline lookup yields CDR1 SGHRS and CDR2 YFSETQ. There are 15 residues in the CDR3. The germline V and J ends were trimmed by 0 bases and 7 bases, with 11 bases remaining between them. DNA for the CDR3: TGCGCCAGCAGCTTGGCCGGGACACTAAATTCACCCCTCCACTTT. The encoded protein is CASSLAGTLNSPLHF.

The chain has TRBV13 and TRBJ2-7; a possible D gene is TRBD1 (6 bases). Germline V gene lookup returns CDR1 PRHDT and CDR2 FYEKMQ (reference sequence). V was clipped by 4 bases and J by 4 bases, with 17 bases between them. CDR3 length equals 15 residues. CDR3 amino acids: CASSSSGTSKYEQYF. Written as DNA, the CDR3 is TGTGCCAGCAGCTCGTCCGGGACATCGAAATACGAGCAGTACTTC.

This clone was picked up a small number of times. V gene TRBV7-9 combines with J gene TRBJ2-2; 7 nucleotides match TRBD1. The trim removed 5 bases at V and 6 bases at J, leaving 3 bases unmatched. Germline V lookup: CDR1 SEHNR, CDR2 FQNEAQ (reference sequence). The CDR3 consists of 13 residues. The CDR3 DNA follows: TGTGCCAGCAGCAGAGACAGGGCCGGGGAGCTGTTTTTT. Its protein is CASSRDRAGELFF.

V is TRBV3-1 (or the pseudogene TRBV3-2) and J is TRBJ2-7; perhaps TRBD1 as D (5 bases). Germline values: CDR1 LGHDT, CDR2 YNNKEL (reference sequence). Trimming took 4 bases from V and 0 from J, leaving 13 bases between them. The CDR3 extends over 15 amino acids. CDR3: CASSPQGVLSYEQYF. The CDR3 bases are TGTGCCAGCAGCCCGCAGGGTGTGCTCTCCTACGAGCAGTACTTC.

This rearrangement joins TRBV6-5 to TRBJ1-1; 10 bases match TRBD1. There are 11 residues in the CDR3. After removal of 7 bases from V and 12 bases from J, the junction contained 5 bases not matched to a gene. Germline V gene data show CDR1 as MNHEY and CDR2 as SVGAGI. The CDR3 DNA reads TGTGCCAGCACCGGACAGGGGGGGACTTTCTTT. Translated: CASTGQGGTFF.

The chain couples TRBV14 to TRBJ2-7; 7 bases match TRBD1. From germline, CDR1 is SGHDN and CDR2 FVKESK. J lost 7 bases, V lost 7 bases, and 10 bases had no gene match. The CDR3 is made up of 13 amino acids. CDR3 region: CASTNSWTGEQYF. The CDR3 coding sequence is TGTGCCAGCACCAACTCCTGGACAGGAGAGCAGTACTTC.

The chain combines TRBV5-1 with TRBJ1-3; the D gene is possibly TRBD1 (5 bases). CDR1 and CDR2 from the germline V gene are SGHRS and YFSETQ. Trimming removed 3 bases at V and 3 bases at J, with 10 bases between. This CDR3 spans 14 amino acids. Here the CDR3 DNA reads TGCGCCAGCAGCTCCCCCGGGGGTGGAAACACCATATATTTT. Translation gives CASSSPGGGNTIYF.

A note on this clone: The sample has other DNA sequences that encode this CDR3 too. The chain employs TRBV27 and TRBJ1-2; TRBD1 might be the D (5 bases). This CDR3 is 14 amino acids long. The V and J ends lost 6 bases and 1 base respectively, with 12 bases between them. In germline, CDR1 is MNHEY, CDR2 SMNVEV (reference sequence). The CDR3 nucleotides read TGTGCCAGCAGCCCGGACACCTTTAACTATGGCTACACCTTC. Translation: CASSPDTFNYGYTF.

V usage is TRBV24-1 and J usage is TRBJ2-1; 8 bases are a match to TRBD1. Unmatched junction bases numbered 5, after V lost 7 bases and J lost 7 bases. CDR1 is KGHDR, CDR2 SFDVKD, per germline. This CDR3 comprises 13 residues. The CDR3 loop reads CATSRGQVNEQFF. CDR3 coding DNA: TGTGCCACCAGCCGGGGACAGGTTAATGAGCAGTTCTTC.

The V gene is TRBV19, the J gene TRBJ1-6; D remains ambiguous. The V end was cut by 4 bases, the J end by 6 bases, with 4 bases between. The CDR3 has 12 amino acids. Germline CDR1 and CDR2: LNHDA and SQIVND (reference sequence). CDR3 bases: TGTGCCAGTAGTACTATTAATTCACCCCTCCACTTT. Protein: CASSTINSPLHF.

The chain carries TRBV4-1 and TRBJ1-5, with 10 bases that match TRBD1. After removal of 4 bases from V and 2 bases from J, the junction contained 5 bases not matched to a gene. Germline values: CDR1 MGHRA, CDR2 YSYEKL. The CDR3 loop spans 16 amino acids. The CDR3 loop reads CASSLDRGLGNQPQHF. CDR3 DNA sequence: TGCGCCAGCAGCCTCGACAGGGGGCTTGGCAATCAGCCCCAGCATTTT.